This TCR beta chain originates from a study of blood T cells in healthy people across ages (dated by TCRdb to between 2014 and 2016). With regard to the full study: In model experiments, template switching captured about one uniquely barcoded TCR beta cDNA molecule for every two T cells. Using deep sequencing normalized with unique cDNA molecular identifiers, the study measured how TCR beta repertoire diversity changes with age. Four age groups were formed from the donors: young (average around 15 years), middle-aged (approximately 40), aged (approximately 60) and long-lived (about 80). Donors of different ages were randomly distributed across sequencing lanes to avoid experimental bias. The study analyzed two additional independent replicas of 1 million unique cDNA reads from the same blood draw for two donors, one aged 18 to 29 and one aged 80 or older.

What the research found in general, with its limitations: Because profiling used bulk unsorted PBMCs, naive and antigen-experienced compartments could not be compared conclusively. Estimates of total diversity based on one million sequenced T cells were regarded as lower bounds and as underestimates. As age increased, observed TCR beta diversity per million T cells dropped in a roughly linear way, and a significant reduction was already evident by age approximately 40. Donor CMV infection status was unknown, potentially confounding age-related changes in expanded clonotypes. A strong correlation was found between observed TCR beta diversity and the percentage of naive T cells measured by flow cytometry. The long-lived group showed more naive CD4+ T cells, fewer expanded clones and increased TCR diversity than the aged group, suggesting age selection.

Donors were 35 to 40 systemically healthy Caucasian individuals from Russia aged roughly 6 to 90 years. Roughly 9.5 milliliters of peripheral blood were drawn from each donor into EDTA-treated Vacutainer tubes. PBMCs were isolated by Ficoll-Paque density-gradient centrifugation, with at least 7 million obtained per sample. Total RNA, at least 6 micrograms per sample, was extracted from PBMCs with Trizol reagent. For every donor, an aliquot of PBMCs went through flow cytometry to measure the percentages of naive CD45RAhigh/CD27high T cells. The CDR3, cysteine through phenylalanine, is 14 amino acids long. The only DNA kept is the CDR3, 42 bases in frame from the first base. Receptors were amplified or captured by 5' RACE. For sequencing, an Illumina HiSeq 2500 was employed. A second PCR of 7 to 11 cycles was performed with a sample-barcoded 5' primer and a J-beta primer mix. A unique molecular identifier was introduced onto each TCR beta cDNA molecule by a template-switch 5' adaptor carrying 12 random nucleotides. Each sample yielded at least 3 million CDR3-containing paired-end reads. The Mint cDNA synthesis kit, primed by a TRBC-specific oligonucleotide, was used to synthesize first-strand cDNA from all RNA. Following uracil-DNA glycosylase treatment, a first 18-cycle PCR with universal primers M1SS and BC2_uni_R was performed on all cDNA. For the original study's pipeline: For normalization, 1 million high-quality reads were randomly selected from each sample, with every read carrying a distinct molecular identifier. Instead of being binned into consensus sequences, reads with shared molecular identifiers were discarded. CDR3 identification, clonotype clustering and error correction used MiTCR with a Q25 quality threshold and the strictest error-elimination algorithm. A nonparametric unseen species model using Euler transformation provided a lower-bound estimate of total TCR beta diversity. The public reads were run again by TCRdb, first through fastp at Q25 and then through MiXCR, and only productive beta chains were kept. Entries that share a CDR3 protein sequence are merged under the most common genes and DNA. The V and J calls and clone size come from TCRdb's table, not from the authors' own analysis. The sample table records approximately 770,000 distinct CDR3 sequences; nearly 60% of these occur just once. The top ten hold approximately 23% of the sample.

This clonotype has at least ten counts. The antigen it binds to is not known. One end of the junction varies from germline; a read error may be responsible. Here the chain combines TRBV12-3 or TRBV12-4 and TRBJ2-3, with the identity of the D gene unclear. Sequenced sample: blood. This TCR came from a man aged 25 to 40 in good health. The sequenced DNA is TGTGCCAGCAGTTTCGGAGTGGGCGGAGATATGCAGTATTTT. This yields the protein CASSFGVGGDMQYF.